This entry is about one T cell receptor beta chain. Looked up from germline, CDR1 is SGHRS and CDR2 is YFSETQ. Trimming took off 4 bases at V and 6 bases at J, with 10 bases between the two ends. This CDR3 contains 13 residues. Produced via immunoSEQ multiplex PCR; TCRdb's table is partial and in-frame only. The sample comprises 1,400,000 or so clones, approximately 98.5% of which are singletons, and about 0.34% rests with the top ten. These data originate in a study of shared clonotypes between healthy human individuals. The source is a man under 40 in good health. The J gene is TRBJ1-4, the V gene TRBV5-1; D remains ambiguous. The specimen was naive CD4+ T cells sorted from blood. Subset meaning: CD45RA+ positively selected. CDR3: CASSRGSDEKLFF. The CDR3 DNA sequence: TGCGCCAGCAGCCGGGGTTCGGATGAAAAACTGTTTTTT.